This T cell receptor (beta chain) was obtained from a study of T cell changes during pregnancy in multiple sclerosis. Germline assignment: CDR1 LNHDA and CDR2 SQIVND (reference sequence). The CDR3 consists of 14 residues. About this clone itself: At one boundary the junction diverges from the germline segment, which might be a read error.

Method: immunoSEQ multiplex PCR; TCRdb's copy keeps in-frame clones and lacks some. The table has some 120,000 clones, about 95% seen once. This sequence originates from a female donor with multiple sclerosis, enrolled in a pregnancy study. Sequencing was performed on peripheral blood, taken after pregnancy. The chain uses TRBV19 and TRBJ2-7, with D perhaps matching TRBD1 (6 bases). CDR3: CASSTTGEYGEQYF. CDR3 DNA: TGTGCCAGCAGTACGACAGGAGAATACGGCGAGCAGTACTTC. The full variable domain, rest sourced from reference TRBV19 and TRBJ2-7, is DGGITQSPKYLFRKEGQNVTLSCEQNLNHDAMYWYRQDPGQGLRLIYYSQIVNDFQKGDIAEGYSVSREKKESFPLTVTSAQKNPTAFYLCASSTTGEYGEQYFGPGTRLTVT.